A selection of T cell receptor beta chains follows, all from one sample in a study of blood T cell repertoires in COVID-19. Produced via immunoSEQ multiplex PCR; TCRdb's table is partial and in-frame only. This table has around 200,000 clones, roughly nine tenths appearing once. The sequenced material came from peripheral blood. The receptors here all came from a man aged 40-50 years with acute or convalescent COVID-19. Each CDR3 is given with its conserved first and last residue. D genes are given only for firm matches. Clone size appears in some rows only: once, few, many, or a class for an expanded clone.

v_gene	j_gene	abundance	d_gene	CDR3aa
TRBV5-1	TRBJ2-7	.	.	CASSLDRQQYF
TRBV27	TRBJ1-2	.	.	CASGRISQGYTF
TRBV5-1	TRBJ1-4	.	.	CASSSWEGNEKLFF
TRBV7-6	TRBJ2-3	.	.	CASSSGLSFTDTQYF
TRBV5-1	TRBJ1-2	.	.	CASSWEGNTGFYGYTF
TRBV7-6	TRBJ1-6	.	TRBD1	CASSPRQGEYNSPLHF
TRBV6-6	TRBJ1-5	.	TRBD1	CASSPFSGTVSNQPQHF
TRBV10-3	TRBJ2-7	.	.	CAISDLQLEQYF
TRBV5-1	TRBJ2-1	few	TRBD2	CASSLTSGSDEQFF
TRBV6-1	TRBJ2-7	.	.	CASSEKDYPTYEQYF
TRBV7-9	TRBJ2-3	.	TRBD2	CASSLALAGGPRTDTQYF
TRBV6-6	TRBJ2-2	once	.	CASSYFGGNGELFF
TRBV12-3/TRBV12-4	TRBJ1-5	.	.	CASSTNSNQPQHF
TRBV24-1	TRBJ2-1	few	TRBD2	CATSVGPWGLGRNEQFF
TRBV12-3/TRBV12-4	TRBJ1-2	.	TRBD1	CASAPGGYGYTF
TRBV19	TRBJ1-6	.	TRBD1	CASSMVGGDSPLHF
TRBV7-9	TRBJ2-3	.	.	CASSLYGPDTQYF
TRBV5-4	TRBJ2-3	.	.	CASSGQPTSTDTQYF
TRBV2	TRBJ2-7	.	.	CAITSAGALSYEQYF
TRBV6-5	TRBJ1-6	once	.	CASSRESSYNSPLHF
TRBV5-1	TRBJ1-5	few	.	CASSSEGRDNQPQHF
TRBV18	TRBJ1-5	.	.	CASSPPQGTPWGNQPQHF
TRBV4-2	TRBJ2-3	.	TRBD2	CASSQGLAGDLTDTQYF
TRBV4-3	TRBJ2-1	.	.	CASSPFPPTAFSYNEQFF
TRBV27	TRBJ1-4	.	.	CASSLRGRWGTNEKLFF
TRBV6-2/TRBV6-3	TRBJ2-7	.	TRBD2	CASSRSAGALNEQYF
TRBV7-7	TRBJ2-5	.	.	CASSLFGASEQETQYF
TRBV10-2	TRBJ1-2	once	TRBD1	CASSEQGNNYGYTF
TRBV2	TRBJ2-1	.	.	CASRNPWRGSYNEQFF
TRBV4-1	TRBJ1-3	.	.	CASSPPEVPSGNTIYF
TRBV19	TRBJ1-3	.	.	CASSIRLQTTVSGNTIYF
TRBV21-1	TRBJ1-4	once	.	CASSGRTGQGNEKLFF
TRBV5-1	TRBJ2-3	.	TRBD1	CASSRGQGGSTDTQYF
TRBV28	TRBJ1-2	.	.	CASSSSGDGGNYGYTF
TRBV2	TRBJ1-1	.	.	CASRGEWVGTEAFF
TRBV7-9	TRBJ2-5	.	TRBD1	CASSPGTGTQTQYF
TRBV5-5	TRBJ2-7	.	.	CASSLGTYPGEQYF
TRBV5-1	TRBJ2-2	.	TRBD1	CASSPSTGSLTNTGELFF
TRBV25-1	TRBJ2-7	.	.	CASRKGGEFYEQYF
TRBV24-1	TRBJ2-3	.	TRBD1	CATSDPTGADTQYF
TRBV9	TRBJ2-5	.	TRBD2	CASSPRGRVEETQYF
TRBV9	TRBJ2-3	.	.	CASSVGHRGGDTQYF
TRBV19	TRBJ1-2	.	.	CAGGTGIGYTF
TRBV7-2	TRBJ1-5	.	.	CASSRTARNQPQHF
TRBV18	TRBJ1-5	.	TRBD1	CASSATSLGQALGQPQHF
TRBV11-2	TRBJ2-7	.	TRBD2	CASSDFYRTSGKYEQYF
TRBV11-2	TRBJ2-6	.	TRBD1	CASSRTGGTGANVLTF
TRBV19	TRBJ1-2	.	.	CASSPGGGAGYGYTF